This TCR beta chain is from a study of blood T cell repertoires in COVID-19. Across the whole study: Sites in the United States, Italy and Spain provided acute and convalescent COVID-19 samples.

Original data processing: Using reference gene primer amplification, nucleated cell counts were estimated. Produced via immunoSEQ multiplex PCR; TCRdb's table is partial and in-frame only. That table furnishes V, J and clone size, whereas the DNA furnished D and trimming. Of around 150,000 clones in the sample, approximately 82% were seen once. This CDR3 contains 14 residues. The germline V gene has CDR1 WNHNN and CDR2 SYGVQD (reference sequence). Trimming cost V 5 bases and J 8 bases; bases outside gene matches: 4. Sequences were obtained from peripheral blood. This sequence originates from a woman older than 75 with acute or convalescent COVID-19. V is TRBV10-1 and J is TRBJ2-2; TRBD2 aligns across 11 bases. The CDR3 protein is CASSRLAGGGELFF. CDR3 sequence (DNA): TGCGCCAGCAGTAGGCTAGCGGGAGGAGGGGAGCTGTTTTTT.